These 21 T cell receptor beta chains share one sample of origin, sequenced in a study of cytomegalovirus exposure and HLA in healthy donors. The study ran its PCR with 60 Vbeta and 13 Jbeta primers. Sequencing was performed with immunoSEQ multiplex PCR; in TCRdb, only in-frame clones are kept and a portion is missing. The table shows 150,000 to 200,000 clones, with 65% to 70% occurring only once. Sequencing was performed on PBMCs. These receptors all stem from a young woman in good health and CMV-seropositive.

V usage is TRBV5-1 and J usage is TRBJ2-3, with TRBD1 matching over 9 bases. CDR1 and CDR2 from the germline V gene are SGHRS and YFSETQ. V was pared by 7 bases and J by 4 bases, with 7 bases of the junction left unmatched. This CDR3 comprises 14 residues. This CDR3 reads CASVPGQGADTQYF. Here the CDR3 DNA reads TGCGCCAGCGTACCGGGACAGGGAGCAGATACGCAGTATTTT.

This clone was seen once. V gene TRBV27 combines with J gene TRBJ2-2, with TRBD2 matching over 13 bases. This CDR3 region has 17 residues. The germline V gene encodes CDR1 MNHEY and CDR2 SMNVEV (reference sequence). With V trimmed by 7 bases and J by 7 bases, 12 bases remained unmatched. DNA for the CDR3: TGTGCCAGCATCAGACTAGCGGGAGGCCATGGGTTCGGGGAGCTGTTTTTT. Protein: CASIRLAGGHGFGELFF.

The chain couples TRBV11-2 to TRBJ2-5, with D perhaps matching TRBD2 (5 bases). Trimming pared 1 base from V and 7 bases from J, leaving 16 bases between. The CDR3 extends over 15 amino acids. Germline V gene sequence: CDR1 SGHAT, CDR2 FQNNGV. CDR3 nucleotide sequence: TGTGCCAGCAGCTTAGTAGTGGTTGAGAGGGCGACCCAGTACTTC. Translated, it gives CASSLVVVERATQYF.

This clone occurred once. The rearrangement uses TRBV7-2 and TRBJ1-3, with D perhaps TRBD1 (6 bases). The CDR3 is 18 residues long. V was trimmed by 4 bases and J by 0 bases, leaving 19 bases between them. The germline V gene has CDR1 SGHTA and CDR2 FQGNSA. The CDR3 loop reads CASSYRPSGVYSGNTIYF. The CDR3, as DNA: TGTGCCAGCAGCTACAGACCTTCAGGGGTATACTCTGGAAACACCATATATTTT.

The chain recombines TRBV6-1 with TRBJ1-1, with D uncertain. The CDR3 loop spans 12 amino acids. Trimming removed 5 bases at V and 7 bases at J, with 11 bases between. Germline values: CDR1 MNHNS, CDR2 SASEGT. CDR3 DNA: TGTGCCAGCAGTCCAACCGGGATTGAAGCTTTCTTT. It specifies CASSPTGIEAFF.

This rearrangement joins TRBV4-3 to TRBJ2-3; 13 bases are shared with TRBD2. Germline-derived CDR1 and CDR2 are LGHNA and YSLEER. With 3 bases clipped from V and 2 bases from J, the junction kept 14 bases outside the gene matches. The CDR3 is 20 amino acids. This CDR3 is CASSQMGLAGLLAFTDTQYF. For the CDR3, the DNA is TGCGCCAGCAGCCAGATGGGACTAGCGGGACTCCTCGCCTTCACAGATACGCAGTATTTT.

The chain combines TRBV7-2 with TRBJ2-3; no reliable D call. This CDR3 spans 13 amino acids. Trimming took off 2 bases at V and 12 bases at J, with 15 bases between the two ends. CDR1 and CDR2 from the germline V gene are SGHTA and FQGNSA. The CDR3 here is CASSLTVPIYQYF. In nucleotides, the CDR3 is TGTGCCAGCAGCTTAACGGTCCCGATTTACCAGTATTTT.

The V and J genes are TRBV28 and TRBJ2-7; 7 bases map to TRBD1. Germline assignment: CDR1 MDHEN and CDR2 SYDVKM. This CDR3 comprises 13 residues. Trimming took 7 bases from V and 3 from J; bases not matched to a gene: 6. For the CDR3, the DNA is TGTGCCAGCACGGTGACAGGGAACTACGAGCAGTACTTC. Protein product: CASTVTGNYEQYF.

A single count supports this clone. The CDR3 here is CASSFLPGYLETQYF. The CDR3 coding sequence is TGCGCCAGCAGCTTTTTACCAGGGTATTTGGAGACCCAGTACTTC. This chain connects TRBV5-1 to TRBJ2-5; TRBD1 is a possible D gene (5 bases). Germline V CDR1 and CDR2: SGHRS, YFSETQ. The length of the CDR3 is 15 residues. Deletions cut 2 bases from V and 5 bases from J, with 16 bases between. Full variable domain (missing parts from reference TRBV5-1 and TRBJ2-5): KAGVTQTPRYLIKTRGQQVTLSCSPISGHRSVSWYQQTPGQGLQFLFEYFSETQRNKGNFPGRFSGRQFSNSRSEMNVSTLELGDSALYLCASSFLPGYLETQYFGPGTRLLVL.

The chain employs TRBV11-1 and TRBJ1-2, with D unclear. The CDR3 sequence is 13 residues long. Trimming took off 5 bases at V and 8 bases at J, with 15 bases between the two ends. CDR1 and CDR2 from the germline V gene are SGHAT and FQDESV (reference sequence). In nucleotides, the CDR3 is TGTGCCAGCAGCAACAGAGTTGGCCGCGGCTACACCTTC. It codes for CASSNRVGRGYTF. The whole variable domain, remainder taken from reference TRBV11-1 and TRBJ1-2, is EAEVAQSPRYKITEKSQAVAFWCDPISGHATLYWYRQILGQGPELLVQFQDESVVDDSQLPKDRFSAERLKGVDSTLKIQPAELGDSAMYLCASSNRVGRGYTFGSGTRLTVV.

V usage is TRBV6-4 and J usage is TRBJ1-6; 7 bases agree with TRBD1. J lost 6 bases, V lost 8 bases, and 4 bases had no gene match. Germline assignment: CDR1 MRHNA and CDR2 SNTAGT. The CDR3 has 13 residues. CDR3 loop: CASGTELNSPLHF. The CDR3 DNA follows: TGTGCCAGCGGGACAGAACTTAATTCACCCCTCCACTTT.

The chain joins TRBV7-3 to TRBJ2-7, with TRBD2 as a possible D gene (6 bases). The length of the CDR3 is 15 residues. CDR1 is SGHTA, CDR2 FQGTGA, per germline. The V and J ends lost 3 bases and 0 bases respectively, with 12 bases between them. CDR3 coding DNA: TGTGCCAGCAGCTTTTCCGCGGGGAACTCCTACGAGCAGTACTTC. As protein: CASSFSAGNSYEQYF.

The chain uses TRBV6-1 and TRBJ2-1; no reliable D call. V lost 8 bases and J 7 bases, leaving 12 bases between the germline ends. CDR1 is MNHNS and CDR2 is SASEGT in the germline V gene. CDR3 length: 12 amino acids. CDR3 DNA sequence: TGTGCCAGCGCCCCAATGCGGAATGAGCAGTTCTTC. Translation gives CASAPMRNEQFF.

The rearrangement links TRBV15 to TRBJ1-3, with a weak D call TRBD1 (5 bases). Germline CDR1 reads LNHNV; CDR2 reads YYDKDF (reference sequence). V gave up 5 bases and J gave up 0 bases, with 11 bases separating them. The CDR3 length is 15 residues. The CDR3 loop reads CATSLDTSSGNTIYF. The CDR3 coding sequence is TGTGCCACCAGCCTGGACACGAGCTCTGGAAACACCATATATTTT. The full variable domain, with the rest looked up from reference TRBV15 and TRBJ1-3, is DAMVIQNPRYQVTQFGKPVTLSCSQTLNHNVMYWYQQKSSQAPKLLFHYYDKDFNNEADTPDNFQSRRPNTSFCFLDIRSPGLGDTAMYLCATSLDTSSGNTIYFGEGSWLTVV.

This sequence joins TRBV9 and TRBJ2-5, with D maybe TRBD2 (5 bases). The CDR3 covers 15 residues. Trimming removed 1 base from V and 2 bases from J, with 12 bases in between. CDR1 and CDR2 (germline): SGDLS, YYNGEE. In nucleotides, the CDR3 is TGTGCCAGCAGCGTATTCAGCGGTATACAAGAGACCCAGTACTTC. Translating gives CASSVFSGIQETQYF.

For the CDR3, the DNA is TGCGCCAGCAGCTTTCACTTCCGGACTAGCGATTCCTACGAGCAGTACTTC. It translates to CASSFHFRTSDSYEQYF. The rearrangement links TRBV5-1 to TRBJ2-7; 9 bases match TRBD2. From germline, CDR1 is SGHRS and CDR2 YFSETQ. V lost 2 bases and J lost 1; bases outside the gene matches: 10. The CDR3 covers 17 residues.

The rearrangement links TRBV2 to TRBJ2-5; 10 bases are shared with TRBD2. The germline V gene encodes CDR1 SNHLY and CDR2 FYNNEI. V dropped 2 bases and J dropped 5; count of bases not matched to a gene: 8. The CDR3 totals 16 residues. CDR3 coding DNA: TGTGCCAGCAGTGAACTGTTAGCGGGGGGCACGGAGACCCAGTACTTC. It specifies CASSELLAGGTETQYF. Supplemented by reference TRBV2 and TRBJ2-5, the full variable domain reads EPEVTQTPSHQVTQMGQEVILRCVPISNHLYFYWYRQILGQKVEFLVSFYNNEISEKSEIFDDQFSVERPDGSNFTLKIRSTKLEDSAMYFCASSELLAGGTETQYFGPGTRLLVL.

CDR3 in DNA: TGTGCCAGCAGCGCCCCCGGCCAAGAGACCCAGTACTTC. Encoded protein: CASSAPGQETQYF. V and J are TRBV11-2 and TRBJ2-5; D unresolved. Germline CDR1 is SGHAT and CDR2 is FQNNGV. V shed 5 bases and J shed 1 base, with 8 bases lying between them. CDR3 length: 13 amino acids.

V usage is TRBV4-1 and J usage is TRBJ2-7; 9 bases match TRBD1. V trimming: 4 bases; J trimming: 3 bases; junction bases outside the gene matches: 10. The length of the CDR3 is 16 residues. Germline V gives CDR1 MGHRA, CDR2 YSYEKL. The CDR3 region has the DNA TGCGCCAGCAGCCCGATGGGACAGGGCAAGAGCTACGAGCAGTACTTC. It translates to CASSPMGQGKSYEQYF.

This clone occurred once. CDR3: CASSLRLTSGTDTQYF. CDR3 nucleotides: TGTGCCAGCAGCTTAAGGTTGACTAGCGGCACAGATACGCAGTATTTT. V gene TRBV7-6 combines with J gene TRBJ2-3; TRBD2 agrees at 8 bases. Trimming took 2 bases from V and 1 from J; bases not matched to a gene: 5. Germline V gene data show CDR1 as SGHVS and CDR2 as FNYEAQ. The CDR3 consists of 16 residues.

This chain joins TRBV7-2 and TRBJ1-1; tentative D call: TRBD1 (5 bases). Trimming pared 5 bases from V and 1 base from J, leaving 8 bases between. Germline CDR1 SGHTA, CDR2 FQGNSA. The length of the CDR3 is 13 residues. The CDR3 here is CASSRQRNTEAFF. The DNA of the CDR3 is TGTGCCAGCAGCAGACAGAGGAACACTGAAGCTTTCTTT.